This T cell receptor (beta chain) was sequenced in a study of shared clonotypes between healthy human individuals. TCRdb keeps only in-frame clones here, not all; method: immunoSEQ multiplex PCR. The data contain about a million clones, around 76% of them seen just once; the ten biggest clones take up about 1.5%. The CDR3 runs 15 residues. Trimming removed 7 bases at V and 5 bases at J, with 17 bases between. CDR1 and CDR2 (germline): MNHEY, SMNVEV (reference sequence). The chain has TRBV27 and TRBJ1-4; D may be TRBD1 (6 bases). The specimen sequenced was memory CD4+ T cells sorted from blood. Specified subset: CD45RA-negative fraction. This TCR was recovered from a man younger than 35 in good health. The CDR3: CASTLKGGRNEKLFF. For the CDR3, the DNA is TGTGCCAGCACTCTTAAGGGGGGGCGAAATGAAAAACTGTTTTTT.